This TCR beta chain was identified in a study of TIL therapy for anti-PD-1-resistant metastatic lung cancer. The study's findings and limits: TIL cultures after expansion showed higher clonality and lower diversity than baseline tumor (median around 6% vs 30%). Patients were highly selected, enriched for treatment-naive, never-smoker and oncogene-addicted cases.

Described time point: pre-treatment sample, taken before nivolumab and TIL therapy. Tumor tissue came from excised metastases, mostly pleural nodules or supraclavicular lymph nodes. Progressing patients received lymphodepletion, expanded TIL infusion and IL-2. The immunoSEQ assay was v3. Here immunoSEQ multiplex PCR was the method, and the copy in TCRdb shows in-frame clones only, minus some. The sample yields about 100,000 clones, roughly 65% seen once. In the case of this clone: Antigen unknown.

Losses at the gene ends were 5 bases for V and 7 bases for J; bases not matched to a gene: 11. CDR1 LGHNA and CDR2 YSLEER come from the germline V gene. The CDR3 covers 15 residues. The receptor was isolated from a person between 30 and 80 years old with non-small cell lung cancer. This chain joins TRBV4-3 and TRBJ2-1; the match to TRBD2 covers 7 bases. This specimen consisted of tumor tissue, obtained at baseline. The DNA of the CDR3 is TGCGCCAGCAGCGAACCGCCACTGGGGGGGAATGAGCAGTTCTTC. This translates into CASSEPPLGGNEQFF.